Following are 28 T cell receptor beta chains from one sample sequenced in a study of spatial heterogeneity in lung cancer. Time point of the sample: sample taken at primary tumor resection. From tumor, nontumor lung or frozen PBMC, whole RNA was taken unsorted for sequencing. Via MiXCR, TCRdb re-called the 5' RACE reads, giving one row per CDR3 protein. Here the sample spans about 5,000 distinct CDR3 sequences, about 17% being singletons. The input for sequencing was normal lung tissue next to the tumor, taken at surgery. These receptors all come from a male donor with early-stage non-small cell lung cancer.

This clonotype appeared many times. For a library built for alpha chains, this beta chain is a stray read; little rests on its size. This chain connects TRBV12-3 or TRBV12-4 to TRBJ2-3; 7 bases agree with TRBD2. V was clipped by 7 bases and J by 3 bases; unmatched bases: 7. This CDR3 comprises 14 residues. This CDR3 is CASTLGGGTDTQYF. DNA of the CDR3: TGTGCCAGCACCCTGGGGGGGGGGACAGATACGCAGTATTTT.

This clonotype counts as medium-sized (0.01 to 0.1%). Within a library made for alpha chains, this beta chain is off target, and its count is uninformative. The V call is TRBV20-1, the J call TRBJ1-3; D gene ambiguous. The CDR3 is made up of 12 amino acids. Looked up from germline, CDR1 is DFQATT and CDR2 is SNEGSKA (reference sequence). Trimming left V 5 bases short and J 3 bases short, with 8 bases between. The CDR3 reads CSARGHGNTIYF. CDR3 DNA sequence: TGCAGTGCTCGTGGTCATGGAAACACCATATATTTT.

This clonotype was seen ten or more times. This beta chain is a stray sequence in a library constructed for alpha chains; its clone size is not meaningful. The chain joins TRBV2 to TRBJ2-3; 13 nucleotides align to TRBD2. V shed 6 bases and J 1 base; nucleotides not matched to a gene: 7. CDR3 length equals 17 residues. From germline, CDR1 is SNHLY and CDR2 FYNNEI. The DNA for the CDR3 is TGTGCCAGCAGACGGTGGACTAGCGGGAGTGGCACAGATACGCAGTATTTT. As protein: CASRRWTSGSGTDTQYF.

This clonotype was detected many times. Since it is a stray read in a library aimed at alpha chains, this beta chain has a size that is not meaningful. The V and J genes are TRBV5-1 and TRBJ2-5; 9 nucleotides align to TRBD1. V lost 0 bases to trimming and J lost 5 bases; unmatched junction nucleotides: 2. Germline CDR1 SGHRS, CDR2 YFSETQ. CDR3 length: 14 residues. The CDR3 protein is CASSLVGTGETQYF. Written as DNA, the CDR3 is TGCGCCAGCAGCTTGGTTGGGACAGGGGAGACCCAGTACTTC.

As regards this clonotype: The library was built for alpha chains, so this beta chain is an off-target read and its size means little. CDR3 sequence reads: CASSKGQDAQETQYF. In DNA, the CDR3 is TGTGCCAGTAGTAAAGGACAGGACGCCCAAGAGACCCAGTACTTC. The chain joins TRBV19 to TRBJ2-5; TRBD1 matches 7 bases. Germline lookup yields CDR1 LNHDA and CDR2 SQIVND (reference sequence). The CDR3 runs to 15 residues. With V trimmed by 4 bases and J by 1 base, 6 bases remained unmatched.

This clonotype counts as medium-sized. The size of this beta chain means little, since it is a stray read in a library made for alpha chains. This sequence joins TRBV11-2 and TRBJ1-2; D may be TRBD1 (5 bases). This CDR3 has 12 residues. V dropped 1 base and J dropped 7 bases, with 7 bases sitting between them. Per the germline V gene, CDR1 is SGHAT and CDR2 is FQNNGV. CDR3 residues: CASSLGDGGYTF. The DNA for the CDR3 is TGTGCCAGCAGCTTAGGGGACGGTGGCTACACCTTC. Combining the CDR3 with reference TRBV11-2 and TRBJ1-2 gives the whole variable domain EAGVAQSPRYKIIEKRQSVAFWCNPISGHATLYWYQQILGQGPKLLIQFQNNGVVDDSQLPKDRFSAERLKGVDSTLKIQPAKLEDSAVYLCASSLGDGGYTFGSGTRLTVV.

A note on this clonotype: Because the library targeted alpha chains, this beta chain is an off-target read whose size means little. V usage is TRBV11-2 and J usage is TRBJ2-5, with D tentatively TRBD2 (5 bases). V lost 5 bases to trimming and J lost 1 base, with 11 bases between them. The germline V gene has CDR1 SGHAT and CDR2 FQNNGV. The CDR3 runs to 14 residues. CDR3 coding DNA: TGTGCCAGCAGCCGAATGGGAGTCCAAGAGACCCAGTACTTC. This gives the protein CASSRMGVQETQYF.

This clonotype ranks as medium-sized (0.01 to 0.1%). With the library built for alpha chains, this beta chain is off target and its frequency is not meaningful. This chain connects TRBV12-3 or TRBV12-4 to TRBJ1-3; D call uncertain. V shed 5 bases and J shed 3 bases, with 11 bases lying between them. This CDR3 has 14 residues. CDR3: CASSDLESGNTIYF. The DNA for the CDR3 is TGTGCCAGCAGTGACCTAGAGAGTGGAAACACCATATATTTT.

This clonotype is medium-sized within its sample. The library was prepared for alpha chains; this beta chain is a stray read, so its frequency means little. This sequence joins TRBV4-2 and TRBJ2-7; D possibly matches TRBD1 or TRBD2 (5 bases each). The CDR3 has 16 amino acids. The V and J ends lost 0 bases and 2 bases respectively, with 14 bases between them. Germline values: CDR1 LGHNA, CDR2 YNFKEQ. The CDR3 is CASSQDVGTSPYEQYF. The DNA of the CDR3 is TGTGCCAGCAGCCAAGATGTGGGGACGTCGCCCTACGAGCAGTACTTC.

In regard to this clonotype: The library was designed around alpha chains, so this beta chain is a stray read whose abundance carries little weight. The chain links TRBV11-2 to TRBJ2-2; D is uncertain. The V end lost 7 bases, the J end lost 5 bases, and 11 bases lay between the germline ends. CDR3 length equals 13 residues. Germline lookup yields CDR1 SGHAT and CDR2 FQNNGV. CDR3 DNA sequence: TGTGCCAGCAACCCGACCGGTACCGGGGAGCTGTTTTTT. Residues: CASNPTGTGELFF.

This clonotype showed up just a few times. A library prepared for alpha chains yielded this beta chain as an off-target read; its size is of little meaning. This chain links TRBV6-2 or TRBV6-3 with TRBJ2-5; D unresolved. Germline lookup yields CDR1 MNHEY and CDR2 SVGEGT. Trimming cost V 5 bases and J 0 bases, with 7 bases left between them. The CDR3 consists of 13 residues. CDR3 nucleotide sequence: TGTGCCAGCAGTCCAAGATACCAAGAGACCCAGTACTTC. Translated: CASSPRYQETQYF.

Details on this clonotype: The library was prepared for alpha chains; this beta chain is a stray read, so its frequency means little. The chain has TRBV20-1 and TRBJ2-3; 13 bases agree with TRBD2. The V gene end was trimmed by 5 bases and the J gene end by 0 bases; junction bases not matched to a gene: 11. Germline lookup yields CDR1 DFQATT and CDR2 SNEGSKA (reference sequence). This CDR3 has 18 residues. CDR3 in amino acids: CSAPITSGGVRSTDTQYF. Written as DNA, the CDR3 is TGCAGTGCTCCAATAACTAGCGGGGGGGTCCGAAGCACAGATACGCAGTATTTT.

Notes on this clonotype: A read error may explain this, as a much larger clone is one base away. The size of this beta chain means little, since it is a stray read in a library made for alpha chains. This chain uses TRBV7-9 with TRBJ2-5; possibly TRBD1 for D (6 bases). The CDR3 covers 14 residues. The germline V gene encodes CDR1 SEHNR and CDR2 FQNEAQ (reference sequence). In nucleotides, the CDR3 is TGTGTCAGCAGCTCGGCAACAGGGAAGGAGACCCAGTACTTC. Residues: CVSSSATGKETQYF.

This clonotype is medium-sized within its sample. This beta chain turned up in a library designed for alpha chains; as an off-target read, its abundance says little. The chain couples TRBV21-1 to TRBJ1-4; TRBD1, the table's D call, was not compared with the DNA. TRBV21-1 is tagged as a pseudogene. The CDR3 has 17 residues. This chain's CDR3 is CASSKRGSGRRCEKLFF. For the CDR3, the DNA is TGTGCCAGCAGCAAAAGGGGGTCGGGGCGAAGGTGTGAAAAACTGTTTTTT.

This clonotype qualifies as medium-sized. This beta chain slipped into a library made for alpha chains as a stray read, so its size is not meaningful. The chain couples TRBV2 to TRBJ2-5, with D possibly TRBD2 on 5 matching bases. This CDR3 contains 14 residues. CDR1 and CDR2 (germline): SNHLY, FYNNEI. Deletions cut 7 bases from V and 2 bases from J, with 14 bases between. The CDR3 region is CASTLGVPQETQYF. CDR3 in DNA: TGTGCCAGCACCCTCGGGGTTCCGCAAGAGACCCAGTACTTC.

This clonotype is classed as medium-sized. With the library built for alpha chains, this beta chain is off target and its frequency is not meaningful. The chain uses TRBV28 and TRBJ1-1; D gene unclear. The germline V gene has CDR1 MDHEN and CDR2 SYDVKM. The CDR3 contains 13 residues. The V end was cut by 7 bases, the J end by 1 base, with 10 bases between. This CDR3 reads CASTLDWNTEAFF. CDR3 in DNA: TGTGCCAGCACACTAGACTGGAACACTGAAGCTTTCTTT. Full variable domain (rest looked up from reference TRBV28 and TRBJ1-1): DVKVTQSSRYLVKRTGEKVFLECVQDMDHENMFWYRQDPGLGLRLIYFSYDVKMKEKGDIPEGYSVSREKKERFSLILESASTNQTSMYLCASTLDWNTEAFFGQGTRLTVV.

This clonotype is deemed medium-sized. The size of this beta chain means little, since it is a stray read in a library made for alpha chains. The chain recombines TRBV20-1 with TRBJ2-7; 10 bases agree with TRBD2. CDR1 and CDR2 from the germline V gene are DFQATT and SNEGSKA (reference sequence). V dropped 6 bases and J dropped 7; count of bases not matched to a gene: 12. CDR3 length: 14 residues. The CDR3 DNA sequence: TGCAGTGCCCGAGCGGGAGGGCCCTCTCGGGAGCAGTACTTC. This encodes CSARAGGPSREQYF.

This clonotype qualifies as medium-sized (0.01 to 0.1%). This beta chain slipped into a library made for alpha chains as a stray read, so its size is not meaningful. J is TRBJ2-5 and V is TRBV12-3 or TRBV12-4, with D perhaps TRBD2 (6 bases). The CDR3 sequence is 12 residues long. V gave up 6 bases and J gave up 7 bases, with 12 bases separating them. The CDR3 DNA reads TGTGCCAGCAGCCCGCAGGAGGGGACCCAGTACTTC. Protein product: CASSPQEGTQYF.

This clonotype is medium-sized in the sample. Being off target in a library aimed at alpha chains, this beta chain has a size of little meaning. The chain recombines TRBV20-1 with TRBJ2-1, with TRBD1 identical over 10 bases. Germline values: CDR1 DFQATT, CDR2 SNEGSKA (reference sequence). V gave up 6 bases and J gave up 4 bases; unmatched junction bases: 12. The CDR3 totals 16 residues. The CDR3 region is CSAEPPGTGAYNEQFF. The DNA of the CDR3 is TGCAGTGCCGAACCACCCGGGACAGGGGCTTACAATGAGCAGTTCTTC.

In its sample, this clonotype ranks as medium-sized (0.01 to 0.1%). This beta chain represents an off-target read in a library built for alpha chains; its size is of limited meaning. The rearrangement links TRBV7-9 to TRBJ2-5; 11 bases match TRBD2. The CDR3 has 15 amino acids. After removal of 5 bases from V and 3 bases from J, the junction contained 5 bases not matched to a gene. Germline assignment: CDR1 SEHNR and CDR2 FQNEAQ (reference sequence). The CDR3 loop reads CASSPPLAGEETQYF. The CDR3 DNA is TGTGCCAGCAGCCCCCCACTAGCGGGAGAAGAGACCCAGTACTTC.

This clonotype was counted at least ten times. This beta chain is a stray read from a library made for alpha chains; its abundance is not meaningful. This chain joins TRBV19 and TRBJ1-2; maybe TRBD1 (5 bases). CDR3 size: 14 residues. V lost 5 bases and J 0 bases, leaving 10 bases between the germline ends. Germline V gene data show CDR1 as LNHDA and CDR2 as SQIVND (reference sequence). The CDR3 nucleotides are TGTGCCAGTAGTGTTGACAGCTCTAACTATGGCTACACCTTC. Translation: CASSVDSSNYGYTF.

By proportion, this clonotype is medium-sized (0.01 to 0.1%). This beta chain is a stray sequence in a library constructed for alpha chains; its clone size is not meaningful. V gene TRBV5-1 combines with J gene TRBJ2-5; maybe TRBD1 (6 bases). V lost 7 bases and J 5 bases, leaving 18 bases between the germline ends. CDR1 is SGHRS, CDR2 YFSETQ, per germline. The CDR3 length is 14 residues. The CDR3 coding sequence is TGCGCCAGCGCCGGTACAGGGCTGCCTGAGACCCAGTACTTC. Its translation: CASAGTGLPETQYF.

This clonotype was counted at least ten times. Little can be read into the size of this beta chain, an off-target read in a library designed for alpha chains. The gene calls are TRBV19 and TRBJ1-1, with D possibly being TRBD1 (5 bases). The CDR3 consists of 14 residues. From germline, CDR1 is LNHDA and CDR2 SQIVND (reference sequence). V was cut by 5 bases and J by 5 bases, with 15 bases left in between. The CDR3 loop is CASSHPGGRTEAFF. In DNA form, the CDR3 reads TGTGCCAGTAGTCATCCTGGGGGGAGGACTGAAGCTTTCTTT. Looking up the rest from reference TRBV19 and TRBJ1-1 gives the full variable domain: DGGITQSPKYLFRKEGQNVTLSCEQNLNHDAMYWYRQDPGQGLRLIYYSQIVNDFQKGDIAEGYSVSREKKESFPLTVTSAQKNPTAFYLCASSHPGGRTEAFFGQGTRLTVV.

Comments on this clonotype: With the library built for alpha chains, this beta chain is off target and its frequency is not meaningful. The chain is built from TRBV11-3 and TRBJ2-3; D is undetermined. CDR1 SGHNT and CDR2 YENEEA come from the germline V gene. This CDR3 region has 11 residues. Between the trimmed V and J ends, which lost 6 bases and 7 bases, there was a span of 8 bases. The CDR3 reads CASSSGYTQYF. CDR3 DNA sequence: TGTGCCAGCAGTTCCGGTTATACGCAGTATTTT.

This clonotype has ten or more counts. The size of this beta chain means little, since it is a stray read in a library made for alpha chains. V and J are TRBV6-2 or TRBV6-3 and TRBJ2-3; 11 bases are shared with TRBD2. Germline CDR1 is MNHEY and CDR2 is SVGEGT. The CDR3 totals 16 residues. Trimming at V came to 4 bases and at J to 5 bases, leaving 8 bases not matched to a gene. CDR3 coding DNA: TGTGCCAGCAGTTCCCAACTAGCGGGAGTCAGAGATACGCAGTATTTT. Amino acid sequence: CASSSQLAGVRDTQYF.

This clonotype was found many times. Because the library targeted alpha chains, this beta chain is an off-target read whose size means little. This sequence joins TRBV20-1 and TRBJ2-5, with 7 positions matching TRBD2. The CDR3 is 14 amino acids. With 1 base clipped from V and 1 base from J, the junction kept 3 bases outside the gene matches. Germline assignment: CDR1 DFQATT and CDR2 SNEGSKA (reference sequence). CDR3 region: CSARGGSFQETQYF. In DNA form, the CDR3 reads TGCAGTGCTAGAGGCGGGAGTTTCCAAGAGACCCAGTACTTC.

This clonotype qualifies as medium-sized. This beta chain came through as a stray read in a library set up for alpha chains, and its size says little. The chain combines TRBV11-3 with TRBJ2-1; TRBD2 is a possible D gene (5 bases). Germline CDR1 and CDR2: SGHNT and YENEEA. The CDR3 sequence is 12 residues long. V shed 5 bases and J shed 8 bases, with 10 bases lying between them. The CDR3 protein is CASSNEGYEQFF. In DNA form, the CDR3 reads TGTGCCAGCAGCAACGAGGGTTATGAGCAGTTCTTC.

Details on this clonotype: The junction departs from the called germline gene at one end, perhaps through a read error. A library made for alpha chains picked up this beta chain off target, so its size means little. The chain joins TRBV12-3 or TRBV12-4 to TRBJ2-1; perhaps TRBD2 as D (6 bases). The CDR3 runs 14 residues. CDR3 coding DNA: TGTGCCAGCAGAGACGGGCGGGACGACAAGGAGCAGTTCTTC. Encoded protein: CASRDGRDDKEQFF.